This is a list of T cell receptor beta chains from one sample in a study of T cell responses to AZD1222 COVID-19 vaccine. The repertoire was sequenced with immunoSEQ multiplex PCR; TCRdb's copy has only in-frame clones and lacks some. Counted here are about 160,000 clones, around nine tenths occurring once; the ten biggest clones make up around 5.9%. The material was peripheral blood, obtained on day 0 of AZD1222 vaccination. The receptor source for this set is an adult in good health. Each CDR3 is given with its conserved first and last residue. The order of the fields is CDR3 DNA, CDR3 protein, D gene, V gene, J gene, clone size. A D gene is named only where the DNA matches it firmly. The size field is filled for only some rows; it gives once, few, many or a size class.

CDR3 DNA: TGTGCCAGCAGCCGACGACAGGGAGGGGAGACCCAGTACTTC
CDR3 protein: CASSRRQGGETQYF
D gene: NA
V gene: TRBV14
J gene: TRBJ2-5
clone size: NA

CDR3 DNA: TGTGCCAGCAGTACCGGGTCCCTTGACGGCGAGCAGTTCTTC
CDR3 protein: CASSTGSLDGEQFF
D gene: NA
V gene: TRBV28
J gene: TRBJ2-1
clone size: NA

CDR3 DNA: TGTGCCAGCAGTTTATCGCCCAGGAGCTATGGCTACACCTTC
CDR3 protein: CASSLSPRSYGYTF
D gene: NA
V gene: TRBV27
J gene: TRBJ1-2
clone size: NA

CDR3 DNA: TGTGCCACCCTAAGGGGGGGGCCGGGCAATGAGCAGTTCTTC
CDR3 protein: CATLRGGPGNEQFF
D gene: NA
V gene: TRBV18
J gene: TRBJ2-1
clone size: NA

CDR3 DNA: TGTGCCATCAGTGAGTCGCTTCAGGAACATGGCTACACCTTC
CDR3 protein: CAISESLQEHGYTF
D gene: NA
V gene: TRBV10-3
J gene: TRBJ1-2
clone size: NA

CDR3 DNA: TGTGCCAGCAGCTTAGTCAGGGGCCCTCCCTACGAGCAGTACTTC
CDR3 protein: CASSLVRGPPYEQYF
D gene: NA
V gene: TRBV5-5
J gene: TRBJ2-7
clone size: NA

CDR3 DNA: TGTGCCAGCAGCGTAAGCCCGGGACAGGGAGATTCACCCCTCCACTTT
CDR3 protein: CASSVSPGQGDSPLHF
D gene: TRBD1
V gene: TRBV9
J gene: TRBJ1-6
clone size: NA

CDR3 DNA: TGTGCCAGCAGTTACCGTTACGGAGATACGCAGTATTTT
CDR3 protein: CASSYRYGDTQYF
D gene: NA
V gene: TRBV6-5
J gene: TRBJ2-3
clone size: few

CDR3 DNA: TGTGCCAGCAGCGTGGGCCGGTCGAACTATGGCTACACCTTC
CDR3 protein: CASSVGRSNYGYTF
D gene: NA
V gene: TRBV5-4
J gene: TRBJ1-2
clone size: NA

CDR3 DNA: TGTGCCAGCAGTGAATTAGTTGAGCAGTACTTC
CDR3 protein: CASSELVEQYF
D gene: NA
V gene: TRBV2
J gene: TRBJ2-7
clone size: NA

CDR3 DNA: TGTGCCAGCAGCTCCTACGGGGGGGACGAGCAGTACTTC
CDR3 protein: CASSSYGGDEQYF
D gene: TRBD2
V gene: TRBV7-3
J gene: TRBJ2-7
clone size: NA

CDR3 DNA: TGTGCCAGCCACTTCTCTAGCGGGGGAGCAGATACGCAGTATTTT
CDR3 protein: CASHFSSGGADTQYF
D gene: TRBD2
V gene: TRBV7-9
J gene: TRBJ2-3
clone size: NA

CDR3 DNA: TGTGCCAGCAGTGAAGATCCCGACAGTTCCTACTCACCCCTCCACTTT
CDR3 protein: CASSEDPDSSYSPLHF
D gene: NA
V gene: TRBV6-1
J gene: TRBJ1-6
clone size: NA

CDR3 DNA: TGTGCCAGCAGCACGCGGACAGGATCCTACGAGCAGTACTTC
CDR3 protein: CASSTRTGSYEQYF
D gene: TRBD1
V gene: TRBV7-8
J gene: TRBJ2-7
clone size: NA

CDR3 DNA: TGTGCCAGCAGTATTGCCCCCGGACAGGGGTTCGGTTCACCCCTCCACTTT
CDR3 protein: CASSIAPGQGFGSPLHF
D gene: TRBD1
V gene: TRBV5-4
J gene: TRBJ1-6
clone size: once

CDR3 DNA: TGTGCCAGCTCACCTGGCGGACAAGTCTACGAGCAGTACTTC
CDR3 protein: CASSPGGQVYEQYF
D gene: NA
V gene: TRBV18
J gene: TRBJ2-7
clone size: once

CDR3 DNA: TGTGCCAGCAGTCCCTCGGGAAAGAACTACGAGCAGTACTTC
CDR3 protein: CASSPSGKNYEQYF
D gene: NA
V gene: TRBV28
J gene: TRBJ2-7
clone size: NA

CDR3 DNA: TGTGCCAGTAGTATGGGCAGGGATCAGCCCCAGCATTTT
CDR3 protein: CASSMGRDQPQHF
D gene: NA
V gene: TRBV19
J gene: TRBJ1-5
clone size: NA

CDR3 DNA: TGTGCCTGGAATCAAGGGAGGACTGAAGCTTTCTTT
CDR3 protein: CAWNQGRTEAFF
D gene: NA
V gene: TRBV30
J gene: TRBJ1-1
clone size: NA

CDR3 DNA: TGTGCCAGCTCACTCCAGGGGGCTTTGGACGAGCAGTACTTC
CDR3 protein: CASSLQGALDEQYF
D gene: TRBD1
V gene: TRBV18
J gene: TRBJ2-7
clone size: NA

CDR3 DNA: TGTGCCAGCAGGGACGACAGGAACTATGGCTACACCTTC
CDR3 protein: CASRDDRNYGYTF
D gene: NA
V gene: TRBV2
J gene: TRBJ1-2
clone size: NA

CDR3 DNA: TGCGCCAGCAGCTTGGCGCCAGGACGTGATCAGCCCCAGCATTTT
CDR3 protein: CASSLAPGRDQPQHF
D gene: NA
V gene: TRBV5-1
J gene: TRBJ1-5
clone size: NA

CDR3 DNA: TGTGCCAGTAGTATCTACGGAAACACCATATATTTT
CDR3 protein: CASSIYGNTIYF
D gene: NA
V gene: TRBV19
J gene: TRBJ1-3
clone size: NA

CDR3 DNA: TGTGCCATCAGTGAGTTGGGCGGGCAAAAGGACTACGAGCAGTACTTC
CDR3 protein: CAISELGGQKDYEQYF
D gene: NA
V gene: TRBV10-3
J gene: TRBJ2-7
clone size: NA

CDR3 DNA: TGTGCCAGCAGCGCGGGGGTTAAGCAGACCCAGTACTTC
CDR3 protein: CASSAGVKQTQYF
D gene: TRBD2
V gene: TRBV5-6
J gene: TRBJ2-5
clone size: NA

CDR3 DNA: TGTGCCAGCACCTCTACGGGATATAGCAATCAGCCCCAGCATTTT
CDR3 protein: CASTSTGYSNQPQHF
D gene: NA
V gene: TRBV2
J gene: TRBJ1-5
clone size: NA

CDR3 DNA: TGTGCCAGCAGTTTAGGCGGGAGGAGGGGTGAAAAACTGTTTTTT
CDR3 protein: CASSLGGRRGEKLFF
D gene: NA
V gene: TRBV28
J gene: TRBJ1-4
clone size: NA

CDR3 DNA: TGCGCCAGCAGCTTGCGGGGAAGAGAGGAGCAGTTCTTC
CDR3 protein: CASSLRGREEQFF
D gene: NA
V gene: TRBV5-1
J gene: TRBJ2-1
clone size: NA

CDR3 DNA: TGCAGTGCTAGTCTTTCATCGGGGAATTTTTTTCGGGACGGGGAGCTGTTTTTT
CDR3 protein: CSASLSSGNFFRDGELFF
D gene: NA
V gene: TRBV20-1
J gene: TRBJ2-2
clone size: NA

CDR3 DNA: TGTGCCAGCAGGGAGACAGGGGACGGTCAGCCCCAGCATTTT
CDR3 protein: CASRETGDGQPQHF
D gene: TRBD1
V gene: TRBV28
J gene: TRBJ1-5
clone size: few

CDR3 DNA: TGTGCCAGCAGTTTGAACGGAGTCAATCAGCCCCAGCATTTT
CDR3 protein: CASSLNGVNQPQHF
D gene: NA
V gene: TRBV28
J gene: TRBJ1-5
clone size: NA

CDR3 DNA: TGTGCCAGCAGTTTATTGGGAGATTCACCCCTCCACTTT
CDR3 protein: CASSLLGDSPLHF
D gene: NA
V gene: TRBV28
J gene: TRBJ1-6
clone size: NA

CDR3 DNA: TGTGCCACCAGCAGAGATAGGACGGGCGGCGTAGCTTTCTTT
CDR3 protein: CATSRDRTGGVAFF
D gene: NA
V gene: TRBV15
J gene: TRBJ1-1
clone size: NA

CDR3 DNA: TGTGCCAGCAGCCAACGGGACAGACTTCAAGAGACCCAGTACTTC
CDR3 protein: CASSQRDRLQETQYF
D gene: TRBD1
V gene: TRBV7-9
J gene: TRBJ2-5
clone size: NA

CDR3 DNA: TGTGCCAGCAGTTATATAGCGGGGGGCGAGACCCAGTACTTC
CDR3 protein: CASSYIAGGETQYF
D gene: TRBD2
V gene: TRBV2
J gene: TRBJ2-5
clone size: NA

CDR3 DNA: TGCGCCAGCAGTCAAGATGATCGGGGACGGGAGGGCCTCGATGAGCAGTTCTTC
CDR3 protein: CASSQDDRGREGLDEQFF
D gene: TRBD2
V gene: TRBV4-3
J gene: TRBJ2-1
clone size: NA

CDR3 DNA: TGTGCCAGCAGTTTAAACCTAGACACCATATATTTT
CDR3 protein: CASSLNLDTIYF
D gene: NA
V gene: TRBV28
J gene: TRBJ1-3
clone size: NA

CDR3 DNA: TGTGCCAGCAGCCAAGTAATGGGCACTGAAGCTTTCTTT
CDR3 protein: CASSQVMGTEAFF
D gene: NA
V gene: TRBV4-2
J gene: TRBJ1-1
clone size: NA

CDR3 DNA: TGTGCCAGCAACCTAGCGGGAGAAGGGGAGCTGTTTTTT
CDR3 protein: CASNLAGEGELFF
D gene: TRBD2
V gene: TRBV14
J gene: TRBJ2-2
clone size: once

CDR3 DNA: TGTGCCACCAGCAGAGTTTCGTTGGAGACCCAGTACTTC
CDR3 protein: CATSRVSLETQYF
D gene: NA
V gene: TRBV15
J gene: TRBJ2-5
clone size: NA

CDR3 DNA: TGTGCCTGGAGTGGATTGGGACAGGGGAGGTATTTT
CDR3 protein: CAWSGLGQGRYF
D gene: TRBD1
V gene: TRBV30
J gene: TRBJ1-5
clone size: NA

CDR3 DNA: TGTGCCAGCAGCCATCTCTGGAGGGAGCAGTACTTC
CDR3 protein: CASSHLWREQYF
D gene: NA
V gene: TRBV3-1/TRBV3-2
J gene: TRBJ2-7
clone size: NA

CDR3 DNA: TGTGCCAGCGCACTAGGGGGAGGTCAGTACTTC
CDR3 protein: CASALGGGQYF
D gene: NA
V gene: TRBV12-3/TRBV12-4
J gene: TRBJ2-5
clone size: NA

CDR3 DNA: TGTGCCAGCAGTTTACCGGCCGGTTCCGACTATGGCTACACCTTC
CDR3 protein: CASSLPAGSDYGYTF
D gene: NA
V gene: TRBV28
J gene: TRBJ1-2
clone size: NA

CDR3 DNA: TGTGCCAGTAGTATAAGGGGGCAAACTGAAGCTTTCTTT
CDR3 protein: CASSIRGQTEAFF
D gene: TRBD1
V gene: TRBV19
J gene: TRBJ1-1
clone size: NA

CDR3 DNA: TGTGCCAGCAGCTCCCCAGCGGGGGGCCGCCCACATGAGCAGTTCTTC
CDR3 protein: CASSSPAGGRPHEQFF
D gene: TRBD2
V gene: TRBV5-4
J gene: TRBJ2-1
clone size: NA

CDR3 DNA: TGTGCCAGCAGCTTAGGGTCGGTGACAGGGAAGGAGACCCAGTACTTC
CDR3 protein: CASSLGSVTGKETQYF
D gene: TRBD1
V gene: TRBV7-8
J gene: TRBJ2-5
clone size: NA

CDR3 DNA: TGTGCCAGCAGTGACCCGGGACTAGCGGGTCTCCGGGCCGGGGAGCTGTTTTTT
CDR3 protein: CASSDPGLAGLRAGELFF
D gene: TRBD2
V gene: TRBV27
J gene: TRBJ2-2
clone size: NA

CDR3 DNA: TGTGCCAGCAGTTGGGACAGGGGGCCCTACGAGCAGTACTTC
CDR3 protein: CASSWDRGPYEQYF
D gene: TRBD1
V gene: TRBV6-5
J gene: TRBJ2-7
clone size: NA

CDR3 DNA: TGTGCCAGCAAGAACCAGGGCGGATCCTACAATGAGCAGTTCTTC
CDR3 protein: CASKNQGGSYNEQFF
D gene: NA
V gene: TRBV3-1/TRBV3-2
J gene: TRBJ2-1
clone size: NA

CDR3 DNA: TGTGCCAGCAGCGTAGCTCAGAGCTCCTACGAGCAGTACTTC
CDR3 protein: CASSVAQSSYEQYF
D gene: NA
V gene: TRBV9
J gene: TRBJ2-7
clone size: NA

CDR3 DNA: TGCGCCAGCAGCTTGGCTGGGAACAATGAGCAGTTCTTC
CDR3 protein: CASSLAGNNEQFF
D gene: NA
V gene: TRBV5-1
J gene: TRBJ2-1
clone size: NA